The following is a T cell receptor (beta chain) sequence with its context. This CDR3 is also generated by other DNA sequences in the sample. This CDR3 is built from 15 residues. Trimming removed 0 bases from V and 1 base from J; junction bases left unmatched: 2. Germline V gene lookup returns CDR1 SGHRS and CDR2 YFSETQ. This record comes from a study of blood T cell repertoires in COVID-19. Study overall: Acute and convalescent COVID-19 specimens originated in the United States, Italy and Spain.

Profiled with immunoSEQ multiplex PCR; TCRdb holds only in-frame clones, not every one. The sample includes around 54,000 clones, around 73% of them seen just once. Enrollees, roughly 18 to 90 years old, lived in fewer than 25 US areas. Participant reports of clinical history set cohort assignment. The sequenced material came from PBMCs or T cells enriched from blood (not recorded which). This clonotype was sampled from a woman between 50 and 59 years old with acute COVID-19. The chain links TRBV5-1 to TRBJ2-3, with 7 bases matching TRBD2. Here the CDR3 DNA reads TGCGCCAGCAGCTTGGGGCTAGCGGGCACAGATACGCAGTATTTT. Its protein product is CASSLGLAGTDTQYF. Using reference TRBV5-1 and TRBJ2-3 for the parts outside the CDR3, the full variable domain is KAGVTQTPRYLIKTRGQQVTLSCSPISGHRSVSWYQQTPGQGLQFLFEYFSETQRNKGNFPGRFSGRQFSNSRSEMNVSTLELGDSALYLCASSLGLAGTDTQYFGPGTRLTVL.